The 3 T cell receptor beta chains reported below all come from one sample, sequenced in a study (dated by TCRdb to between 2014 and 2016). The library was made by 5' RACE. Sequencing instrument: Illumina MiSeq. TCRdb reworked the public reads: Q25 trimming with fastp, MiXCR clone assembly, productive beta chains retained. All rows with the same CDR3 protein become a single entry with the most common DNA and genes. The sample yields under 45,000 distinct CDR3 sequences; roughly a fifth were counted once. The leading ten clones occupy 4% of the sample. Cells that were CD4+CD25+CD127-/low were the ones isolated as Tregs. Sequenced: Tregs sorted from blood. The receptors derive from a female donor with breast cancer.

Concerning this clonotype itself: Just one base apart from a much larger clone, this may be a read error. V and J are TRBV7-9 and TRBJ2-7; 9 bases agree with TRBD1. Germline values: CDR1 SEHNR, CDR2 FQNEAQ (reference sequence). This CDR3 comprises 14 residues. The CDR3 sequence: CVSSPGDRAYEQYF. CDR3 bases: TGTGTCAGCAGCCCGGGGGACAGGGCCTACGAGCAGTACTTC.

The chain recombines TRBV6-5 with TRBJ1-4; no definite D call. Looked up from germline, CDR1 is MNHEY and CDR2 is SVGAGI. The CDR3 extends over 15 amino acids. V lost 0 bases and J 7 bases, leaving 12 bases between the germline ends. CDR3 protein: CASSYSGLSGEKLFF. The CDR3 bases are TGTGCCAGCAGTTACTCAGGGCTCTCTGGTGAAAAACTGTTTTTT.

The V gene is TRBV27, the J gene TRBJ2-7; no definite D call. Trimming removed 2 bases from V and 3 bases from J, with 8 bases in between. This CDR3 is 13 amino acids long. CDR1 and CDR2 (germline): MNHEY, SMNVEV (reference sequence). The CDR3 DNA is TGTGCCAGCAGTTTAAGCCGGTTCTACGAGCAGTACTTC. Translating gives CASSLSRFYEQYF.